What follows is one T cell receptor beta chain and its context. What it binds is unknown. Germline lookup yields CDR1 SGHDN and CDR2 FVKESK. The CDR3 is made up of 16 amino acids. The V gene end was trimmed by 4 bases and the J gene end by 6 bases; junction bases not matched to a gene: 9. This entry is derived from a study of cytomegalovirus exposure and HLA in healthy donors. The study, taken as a whole, reports: HLA restriction was apparent for most CMV-associated TCR beta chains in a later analysis.

PCR employed 60 Vbeta and 13 Jbeta primers. TCRdb's table, derived via immunoSEQ multiplex PCR, lists solely in-frame clones and lacks some. The data contain more than 85,000 clones, roughly 83% of them seen just once; the ten biggest clones take up under 5%. The genes are TRBV14 and TRBJ2-7, with 13 bases identical to TRBD2. The sequencing sample was made of PBMCs. The sequence was obtained from a female donor in good health and CMV-seropositive. CDR3 sequence reads: CASSPLGLAGEAEQYF. Here the CDR3 DNA reads TGTGCCAGCAGCCCCCTAGGACTAGCGGGAGAGGCCGAGCAGTACTTC.